The clone carrying this TCR beta chain appeared a few times. Using immunoSEQ multiplex PCR, the repertoire was profiled, and TCRdb retains in-frame clones only, with some absent. The sample has about 95,000 clones, around 86% seen once. These data belong to a study of blood T cell repertoires in COVID-19. The Seattle patients joined while their infection was active and were tracked longitudinally afterward. V was shortened by 2 bases and J by 2 bases, with 4 bases between the two germline ends. This CDR3 is built from 14 residues. The V gene's germline CDR1 is MNHEY and CDR2 SVGAGI. The chain employs TRBV6-5 and TRBJ1-6; D not resolved. Material for sequencing was peripheral blood. The clonotype originates from a man aged 60 to 75 with COVID-19, enrolled during active disease. CDR3 nucleotides: TGTGCCAGCAGTTACGAGGCCTATAATTCACCCCTCCACTTT. Translation: CASSYEAYNSPLHF.